This T cell receptor beta chain was identified in a study of blood T cell repertoires in COVID-19. The data were produced by immunoSEQ multiplex PCR, yet TCRdb's version contains in-frame clones alone and is incomplete. The sample lists some 250,000 clones; 84% were seen once. This CDR3 region has 19 residues. J gave up 0 bases and V 4 bases, and 8 bases lay outside the gene matches. Germline CDR1 reads SEHNR; CDR2 reads FQNEAQ (reference sequence). The J gene is TRBJ2-1, the V gene TRBV7-9; 14 nucleotides agree with TRBD2. The clonotype comes from a man between 60 and 75 years old with acute or convalescent COVID-19. The material sequenced was peripheral blood. CDR3 DNA sequence: TGTGCCAGCAGCTCTGAGCTGGGACTAGCGGGGGACTCCTACAATGAGCAGTTCTTC. Its protein product is CASSSELGLAGDSYNEQFF.